This is a list of T cell receptor beta chains from one sample in a study of control samples from healthy donors and cancer patients. Method: immunoSEQ multiplex PCR; TCRdb's copy keeps in-frame clones and lacks some. The sample holds tens of thousands of clones, about nine tenths seen once. The sequencing input was blood. These receptor sequences come from a man in his fifties or sixties in good health. The conserved cysteine and the conserved F or W are not part of the CDR3 here. Fields, in order: J gene, V gene, CDR3 protein.

j_call: TRBJ1-5; v_call: TRBV6-6; cdr3_aa: ASSYQGQGFQPQH
j_call: TRBJ2-3; v_call: TRBV30; cdr3_aa: AWSTTGFTDTQY
j_call: TRBJ1-5; v_call: TRBV5-8; cdr3_aa: ASSLASPQH
j_call: TRBJ2-7; v_call: TRBV6-5; cdr3_aa: ASRTPGRGTYEQY
j_call: TRBJ2-5; v_call: TRBV6-1; cdr3_aa: ACQRDRAETQY
j_call: TRBJ2-1; v_call: TRBV27; cdr3_aa: ASAPGTGGFYNEQF
j_call: TRBJ1-1; v_call: TRBV2; cdr3_aa: ASSRTGANTEAF
j_call: TRBJ2-1; v_call: TRBV6-1; cdr3_aa: ASSEIAGGMGNEQF
j_call: TRBJ2-1; v_call: TRBV7-2; cdr3_aa: ASSPAGLAGGNEQF
j_call: TRBJ1-5; v_call: TRBV18; cdr3_aa: ASSDDRLGNQPQH
j_call: TRBJ2-2; v_call: TRBV6-6; cdr3_aa: ASSYSGDTGELF
j_call: TRBJ1-3; v_call: TRBV14; cdr3_aa: ASSQRQPILSGNTIY
j_call: TRBJ2-7; v_call: TRBV3-1/TRBV3-2; cdr3_aa: ASSQRGTGEQY
j_call: TRBJ2-5; v_call: TRBV6-5; cdr3_aa: ASRTGQGTGTQY
j_call: TRBJ2-2; v_call: TRBV19; cdr3_aa: ASRESGGANTGELF
j_call: TRBJ2-7; v_call: TRBV3-1/TRBV3-2; cdr3_aa: ASSPNRDQQY
j_call: TRBJ2-7; v_call: TRBV2; cdr3_aa: ASSEYRAYEQY
j_call: TRBJ2-3; v_call: TRBV27; cdr3_aa: ASRGTGTSGGATDTQY
j_call: TRBJ1-1; v_call: TRBV7-6; cdr3_aa: ASASRQMNTEAF
j_call: TRBJ1-5; v_call: TRBV2; cdr3_aa: ASSEGRGDQPQH
j_call: TRBJ2-5; v_call: TRBV18; cdr3_aa: ASSNWDRQETQY
j_call: TRBJ2-2; v_call: TRBV7-3; cdr3_aa: ASSLHPDLDTGELF
j_call: TRBJ1-2; v_call: TRBV15; cdr3_aa: ATSRDHYGYT
j_call: TRBJ2-3; v_call: TRBV24-1; cdr3_aa: ATSPAGGYDIYTQY
j_call: TRBJ1-1; v_call: TRBV2; cdr3_aa: ASRENTEAF
j_call: TRBJ1-1; v_call: TRBV9; cdr3_aa: ASSAGQLMNTEAF
j_call: TRBJ1-1; v_call: TRBV9; cdr3_aa: ASRAGLNTEAF
j_call: TRBJ1-2; v_call: TRBV9; cdr3_aa: ASSSTGWNYGYT
j_call: TRBJ2-2; v_call: TRBV19; cdr3_aa: ATQRDTSNTGELF
j_call: TRBJ2-3; v_call: TRBV11-2; cdr3_aa: ASSLRQGGTDTQY
j_call: TRBJ1-1; v_call: TRBV7-3; cdr3_aa: ASSSGGQNTEAF
j_call: TRBJ2-3; v_call: TRBV5-1; cdr3_aa: ASSLDRGGPTDTQY
j_call: TRBJ1-2; v_call: TRBV28; cdr3_aa: ASSLLSTGSYT
j_call: TRBJ1-5; v_call: TRBV6-5; cdr3_aa: ASSRALNQPQH
j_call: TRBJ1-2; v_call: TRBV5-1; cdr3_aa: ASSSAFWTGTDGYT
j_call: TRBJ1-3; v_call: TRBV19; cdr3_aa: ASSRELYSGNTIY
j_call: TRBJ2-5; v_call: TRBV6-1; cdr3_aa: ASSESGGEETQY
j_call: TRBJ1-6; v_call: TRBV14; cdr3_aa: ASSHLQNNSPLH
j_call: TRBJ2-1; v_call: TRBV20-1; cdr3_aa: SHAGVNEQF
j_call: TRBJ2-5; v_call: TRBV5-1; cdr3_aa: ASSPSIGTEETQY
j_call: TRBJ1-2; v_call: TRBV29-1; cdr3_aa: SATYLRTEDGYT
j_call: TRBJ1-1; v_call: TRBV5-6; cdr3_aa: ASSETGGTEAF
j_call: TRBJ1-5; v_call: TRBV30; cdr3_aa: AWSVHRADQPQH
j_call: TRBJ1-3; v_call: TRBV18; cdr3_aa: ASSPGQGLRGNTIY
j_call: TRBJ1-3; v_call: TRBV11-3; cdr3_aa: ASSWRSGTGNTIY
j_call: TRBJ1-2; v_call: TRBV2; cdr3_aa: ASSETVYGYT
j_call: TRBJ2-1; v_call: TRBV6-5; cdr3_aa: ASSPSNSAYDEQF
j_call: TRBJ2-2; v_call: TRBV6-5; cdr3_aa: ASIGETGELF
j_call: TRBJ1-1; v_call: TRBV12-5; cdr3_aa: ASGYGTGNLMNTEAF
j_call: TRBJ2-7; v_call: TRBV6-1; cdr3_aa: ASNEASGAYEQY
j_call: TRBJ2-7; v_call: TRBV10-3; cdr3_aa: AVTGGGAQY